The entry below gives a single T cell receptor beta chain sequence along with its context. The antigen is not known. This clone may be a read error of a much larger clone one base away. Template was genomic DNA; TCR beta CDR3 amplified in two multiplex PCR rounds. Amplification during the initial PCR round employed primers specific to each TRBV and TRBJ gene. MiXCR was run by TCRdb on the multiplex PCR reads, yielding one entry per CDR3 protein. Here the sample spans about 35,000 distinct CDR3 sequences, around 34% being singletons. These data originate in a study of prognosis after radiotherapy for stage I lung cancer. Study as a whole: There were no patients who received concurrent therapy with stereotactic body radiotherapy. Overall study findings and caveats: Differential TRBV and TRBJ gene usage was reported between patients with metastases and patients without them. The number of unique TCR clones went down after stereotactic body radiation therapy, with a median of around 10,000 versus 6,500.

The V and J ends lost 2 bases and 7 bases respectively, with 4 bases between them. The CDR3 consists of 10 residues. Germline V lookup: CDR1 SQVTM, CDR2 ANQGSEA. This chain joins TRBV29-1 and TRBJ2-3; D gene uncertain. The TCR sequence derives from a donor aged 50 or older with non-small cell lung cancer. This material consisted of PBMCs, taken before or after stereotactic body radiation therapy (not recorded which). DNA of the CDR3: TGCAGCGTTGAATGGAATACGCAGTATTTT. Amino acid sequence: CSVEWNTQYF.